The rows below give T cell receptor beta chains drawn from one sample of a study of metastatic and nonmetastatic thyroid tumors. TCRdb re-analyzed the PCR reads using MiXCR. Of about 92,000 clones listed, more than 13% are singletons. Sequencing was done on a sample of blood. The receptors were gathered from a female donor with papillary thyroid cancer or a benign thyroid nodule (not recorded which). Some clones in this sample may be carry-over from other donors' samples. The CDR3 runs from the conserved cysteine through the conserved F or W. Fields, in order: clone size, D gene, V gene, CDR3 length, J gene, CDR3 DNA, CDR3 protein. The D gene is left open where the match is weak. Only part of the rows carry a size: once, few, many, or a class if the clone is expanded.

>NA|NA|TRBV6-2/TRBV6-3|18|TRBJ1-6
TGTGCCAGCATTTACAGAGGGGGGTTCAGCCAGACAAATTCACCCCTCCGCTTT
CASIYRGGFSQTNSPLRF
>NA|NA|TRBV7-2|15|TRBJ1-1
TGTGCCAGCAGTTCCTTGCTGGGACTAAACACTGAAGCTTTCTTT
CASSSLLGLNTEAFF
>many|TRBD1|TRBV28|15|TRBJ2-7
TGTGCCAGCAGTATTTTCGGGACAGGGGGGTACGAGCAGTACTTC
CASSIFGTGGYEQYF
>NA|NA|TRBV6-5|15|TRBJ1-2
TGTGCCAGCATTTACCCCGGGTGTAATAACTATGGCTACACCTTC
CASIYPGCNNYGYTF
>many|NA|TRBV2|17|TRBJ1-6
TGTGCCAGCAGTGAAAGGGCGGTTATGAGGGTTGGTTCACCCCTCCACTTT
CASSERAVMRVGSPLHF
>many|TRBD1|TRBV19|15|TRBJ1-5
TGTGCCAGTAGTCCCACCGGACAGGGGAGGCAGCCCCAGCATTTT
CASSPTGQGRQPQHF
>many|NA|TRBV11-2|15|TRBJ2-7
TGTGCCAGCAGCCCCCCTTGGATCAGAACCTACGAGCAGTACTTC
CASSPPWIRTYEQYF
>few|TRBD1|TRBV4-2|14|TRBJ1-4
TGTGCCAGCAGCCCTACAGGGGCAGGTGAAAAACTGTTTTTT
CASSPTGAGEKLFF
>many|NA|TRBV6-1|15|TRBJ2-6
TGTGCCAGCATCATCGGACTGTCTGGGGCCAACGTCCTGACTTTC
CASIIGLSGANVLTF
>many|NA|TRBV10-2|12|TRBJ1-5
TGCGCCAGCAGTCAGTCTAATCAGCCCCAGCATTTT
CASSQSNQPQHF
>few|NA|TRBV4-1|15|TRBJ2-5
TGCGCCAGCAGCCAAGCTCGGGAGTTTCTCGAGACCCAGTACTTC
CASSQAREFLETQYF
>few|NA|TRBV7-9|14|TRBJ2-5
TGTGCCAGCAGCTTAGCTCTGGCAGGAGGGACCCAGTACTTC
CASSLALAGGTQYF
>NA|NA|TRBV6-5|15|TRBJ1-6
TGTGCCAGCAGTTACCGAGGGGGAGTCTGTTCACCCCTCCACTTT
CASSYRGGVCSPLHF
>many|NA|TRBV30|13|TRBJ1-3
TGTGCCTCCACGGGCCCGGGAGGAAACACCATATATTTT
CASTGPGGNTIYF
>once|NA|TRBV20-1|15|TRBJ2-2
TGCAGTGCTAGAGAGGGCAGGGCCGACACCGGGGAGCTGTTTTTT
CSAREGRADTGELFF
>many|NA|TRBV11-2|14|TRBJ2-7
TGTGCCAGCAGCTCAGTAATCGGGACTTCCGAGCAGTACTTC
CASSSVIGTSEQYF
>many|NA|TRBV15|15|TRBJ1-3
TGTGCCACCAGCAGAGACCCAGGTGTAGGAAACACCATATATTTT
CATSRDPGVGNTIYF